Here is one T cell receptor (beta chain) with its context. V lost 3 bases to trimming and J lost 7 bases, with 15 bases between them. From germline, CDR1 is SEHNR and CDR2 FQNEAQ (reference sequence). CDR3 length: 14 amino acids. Researchers amplified the TCR beta CDR3 regions from RNA transcripts. Primed by the HTBI set, a first-round RT-PCR was run on the TCR CDR3. TCRdb fed the multiplex PCR reads into MiXCR, producing one record per CDR3 protein. The repertoire includes hundreds of thousands of distinct CDR3 sequences, roughly 45% of them detected once, and about 7.2% sits in the top ten. This specimen belongs to a study of T cells in Graves' hyperthyroidism and ophthalmopathy.

The rearrangement uses TRBV7-9 and TRBJ1-2; no firm D call. The sequenced sample consisted of peripheral blood or thyroid tissue (not recorded which). The sequence was obtained from an adult man with Graves' disease, either hyperthyroidism or ophthalmopathy (not recorded which). CDR3 DNA: TGTGCCAGCAGCTTGAGGCAGAGCCTTGGTGGCTACACCTTC. This translates into CASSLRQSLGGYTF.